The present T cell receptor (beta chain) was sequenced within a study of blood T cell repertoires in COVID-19 (dated by TCRdb to the early 2020s). Notes on the research overall: The collaborator samples originated in the United States, Italy and Spain and spanned the acute and convalescent phases of COVID-19. HLA class I and class II types, where available, came from metadata supplied by the sample provider rather than from assay-based typing. The prospective study material was composed of cDNA or gDNA derived from T cells, B-cell-depleted T cells, or PBMCs. The samples were drawn from the first 160 participants of the ongoing ImmuneRACE study and from more than 1,000 subjects provided by 6 global collaborators. Deeply sampled blood TCRbeta repertoires from subjects exposed to, actively infected with, or recovered from COVID-19 were included in the dataset. Sample metadata almost always included a de-identified subject ID, COVID-19 status, age in years and sex. A freely available public database, intended as a resource for researchers studying the immune response to SARS-CoV-2, is where the repertoires were released. What the work shows at the level of the full study, not this receptor alone: The amount of clinical and demographic metadata varied by source and participant and was provided uncurated.

To note about this clone: Its antigen is unknown. Base qualities are not at hand, and no much larger clone is one base apart.

The CDR3, cysteine through phenylalanine, is 14 amino acids long. The sequence is cut down to CDR3 DNA, 42 bases in frame from base 1. Relative to germline, V is 5 bases shorter and J is 4 bases shorter, with 11 bases between their ends. The germline V gene gives CDR1 as MNHEY and CDR2 as SVGEGT. In Seattle, one collaborating source enrolled patients while the infection was active and tracked those patients longitudinally over the course of disease. The collaborating institutions used their own protocols to collect whole blood in K2EDTA tubes. For TCRbeta analysis, collaborator samples were shipped as frozen whole blood, as isolated PBMCs, or as DNA extracted from either sample type. The immunoSEQ Assay, a bias-controlled multiplex PCR, was used to amplify TCRbeta CDR3 regions from genomic DNA. The authors' analysis ran thus. Within the assay, amplification of reference gene primers was used to estimate how many nucleated cells each sample contained. To quantify the absolute abundance of each unique TCRbeta CDR3 rearrangement, sequence reads were collapsed and filtered. For each sample, productive Simpson clonality was calculated as the square root of Simpson's diversity index over productive rearrangements. The immuneACCESS repertoire file appears here via TCRdb, limited to in-frame rearrangements. These files lack a portion of the clones; in checked studies, under half of the deficit traces to unresolved V genes, and the cause of the others is not known. V, J and clone size are those of that table, while D and trimming were read from the DNA. The sample yields approximately 300,000 clones; around 82% were counted once. Jointly, the top ten make up approximately 15% of the sample.

The sequence came from a person aged 65 to 85 with COVID-19, enrolled during active disease. The chain is made from TRBV6-2 or TRBV6-3 and TRBJ2-2, with a weak D call of TRBD2 (6 bases match). Sequencing was performed on peripheral blood. The bases read TGTGCCAGCAGTACGGGACTTTTCACCGGGGAGCTGTTTTTT. Translated, it reads CASSTGLFTGELFF.